This is a list of T cell receptor beta chains from one sample in a study of shared clonotypes between healthy human individuals. Generated by immunoSEQ multiplex PCR, the TCRdb table keeps only in-frame clones and is missing some. The sample yields about 2.3 million clones, over 90% seen once. Sequencing used naive CD4+ T cells from PBMCs. The receptors come from a man in his late teens or twenties in good health. Some clones in this sample may be carry-over from other donors' samples. CDR3s include the opening cysteine and the closing phenylalanine or tryptophan. Fields, in order: J gene, V gene, clone size, D gene, CDR3 DNA, CDR3 protein. A D gene is named only where the DNA matches it firmly. Size is stated for part of the rows, as once, few or many counts, or as a class when the clone is expanded.

J gene: TRBJ2-3
V gene: TRBV29-1
clone size: .
D gene: TRBD2
CDR3 DNA: TGCAGCGTAGTAGCGGGAGGAAGCACAGATACGCAGTATTTT
CDR3 protein: CSVVAGGSTDTQYF

J gene: TRBJ1-5
V gene: TRBV6-1
clone size: .
D gene: .
CDR3 DNA: TGTGCCAGCAGTCCAACATATAGCAATCAGCCCCAGCATTTT
CDR3 protein: CASSPTYSNQPQHF

J gene: TRBJ2-5
V gene: TRBV5-4
clone size: .
D gene: TRBD1
CDR3 DNA: TGTGCCAGCAGCTTGGGCCCTTCTGGACAGGGACGAGGGGAGACCCAGTACTTC
CDR3 protein: CASSLGPSGQGRGETQYF

J gene: TRBJ2-7
V gene: TRBV6-1
clone size: .
D gene: TRBD1
CDR3 DNA: TGTGCCAGCAGTGAACGAGCCCCCTCCGGGACAGGGGGTTCCTACTCCTACGAGCAGTACTTC
CDR3 protein: CASSERAPSGTGGSYSYEQYF

J gene: TRBJ1-1
V gene: TRBV28
clone size: .
D gene: .
CDR3 DNA: TGTGCCAGCTGCCCTGGGGGAAAGGGCACTGAAGCTTTCTTT
CDR3 protein: CASCPGGKGTEAFF

J gene: TRBJ2-5
V gene: TRBV9
clone size: .
D gene: TRBD2
CDR3 DNA: TGTGCCAGCAGCCTTGGACTAGCGGGATGGCTCCCAGGGGCCCAGTACTTC
CDR3 protein: CASSLGLAGWLPGAQYF

J gene: TRBJ2-3
V gene: TRBV9
clone size: .
D gene: .
CDR3 DNA: TGTGCCAGCAGCGTAGACTTTGAAGAGACGCAGTATTTT
CDR3 protein: CASSVDFEETQYF

J gene: TRBJ2-3
V gene: TRBV5-4
clone size: .
D gene: TRBD2
CDR3 DNA: TGTGCCAGCAGCACCGGCGGGGGTAGCGGGGGTAGCACAGATACGCAGTATTTT
CDR3 protein: CASSTGGGSGGSTDTQYF

J gene: TRBJ1-4
V gene: TRBV11-2
clone size: once
D gene: .
CDR3 DNA: TGTGCCAGAGATCTAGGGTTAACTAATGAAAAACTGTTTTTT
CDR3 protein: CARDLGLTNEKLFF

J gene: TRBJ1-4
V gene: TRBV6-1
clone size: .
D gene: .
CDR3 DNA: TGTGCCAGCAGTGGAAGAGGATTGAATGAAAAACTGTTTTTT
CDR3 protein: CASSGRGLNEKLFF

J gene: TRBJ1-3
V gene: TRBV5-1
clone size: .
D gene: .
CDR3 DNA: TGCGCCAGCAGCTTATCCCGGACAGACTCTGGAAACACCATATATTTT
CDR3 protein: CASSLSRTDSGNTIYF

J gene: TRBJ2-1
V gene: TRBV7-3
clone size: .
D gene: .
CDR3 DNA: TGTGCCAGCAGCGAACGGCGGGCGGATGAGCAGTTCTTC
CDR3 protein: CASSERRADEQFF

J gene: TRBJ2-7
V gene: TRBV28
clone size: .
D gene: TRBD2
CDR3 DNA: TGTGCCAGCAGTTTCCTTGGGGCGGGAGCCTCCTACGAGCAGTACTTC
CDR3 protein: CASSFLGAGASYEQYF

J gene: TRBJ2-2
V gene: TRBV7-2
clone size: .
D gene: .
CDR3 DNA: TGTGCCAGCAGCGTAGCCGGGACAGAGAACACCGGGGGGCTGTTTTTT
CDR3 protein: CASSVAGTENTGGLFF

J gene: TRBJ2-3
V gene: TRBV5-1
clone size: .
D gene: .
CDR3 DNA: TGCGCCAGCAGCTACCTTGAACGCACAGATACGCAGTATTTT
CDR3 protein: CASSYLERTDTQYF

J gene: TRBJ2-7
V gene: TRBV11-2
clone size: .
D gene: .
CDR3 DNA: TGTGCCAGCAGCCCTCTGAGCGGAAGCTCCTACGAGCAGTACTTC
CDR3 protein: CASSPLSGSSYEQYF

J gene: TRBJ2-2
V gene: TRBV7-7
clone size: .
D gene: .
CDR3 DNA: TGTGCCAGCAGCTTCGGGTCTAGTCCTGGGGAGCTGTTTTTT
CDR3 protein: CASSFGSSPGELFF

J gene: TRBJ2-2
V gene: TRBV7-2
clone size: .
D gene: .
CDR3 DNA: TGTGCCAGCAGCTTAGCGGGACCCATCCCCGGGGAGCTGTTTTTT
CDR3 protein: CASSLAGPIPGELFF

J gene: TRBJ2-7
V gene: TRBV7-2
clone size: .
D gene: .
CDR3 DNA: TGTGCCAGCAGCTTTTCTAGCCCCTACGAGCAGTACTTC
CDR3 protein: CASSFSSPYEQYF

J gene: TRBJ2-7
V gene: TRBV11-3
clone size: once
D gene: TRBD2
CDR3 DNA: TGTGCCAGCAGCCCGGGACTAGCGGGGGCCTACGAGCAGTACTTC
CDR3 protein: CASSPGLAGAYEQYF

J gene: TRBJ2-1
V gene: TRBV4-2
clone size: .
D gene: .
CDR3 DNA: TGTGCCAGCAGCCCCCCGCGGGACAGCAATGAGCAGTTCTTC
CDR3 protein: CASSPPRDSNEQFF

J gene: TRBJ1-1
V gene: TRBV5-1
clone size: .
D gene: .
CDR3 DNA: TGCGCCAGCAGCATCGACAGTAGCGGGACTGAAGCTTTCTTT
CDR3 protein: CASSIDSSGTEAFF

J gene: TRBJ2-4
V gene: TRBV5-8
clone size: .
D gene: TRBD1
CDR3 DNA: TGTGCCAGCAGCCCCCGGGACAGGGCGAAAAACATTCAGTACTTC
CDR3 protein: CASSPRDRAKNIQYF

J gene: TRBJ2-5
V gene: TRBV2
clone size: few
D gene: .
CDR3 DNA: TGTGCCAGCAGTAAACTAACAGACCAAGAGACCCAGTACTTC
CDR3 protein: CASSKLTDQETQYF

J gene: TRBJ1-4
V gene: TRBV30
clone size: .
D gene: .
CDR3 DNA: TGTGCCTGGAGTTCCACAGGGAGAACTAATGAAAAACTGTTTTTT
CDR3 protein: CAWSSTGRTNEKLFF

J gene: TRBJ1-4
V gene: TRBV2
clone size: once
D gene: .
CDR3 DNA: TGTGCCAGCGGTAAGGGACCCGAAAAACTGTTTTTT
CDR3 protein: CASGKGPEKLFF

J gene: TRBJ1-1
V gene: TRBV6-5
clone size: .
D gene: TRBD1
CDR3 DNA: TGTGCCAGCAGCGGCAGGGGGTCTAACACTGAAGCTTTCTTT
CDR3 protein: CASSGRGSNTEAFF

J gene: TRBJ2-5
V gene: TRBV11-2
clone size: once
D gene: .
CDR3 DNA: TGTGCCAGCAGCTTAAGAGGTCGGACAGAACTAAACCAAGAGACCCAGTACTTC
CDR3 protein: CASSLRGRTELNQETQYF

J gene: TRBJ2-7
V gene: TRBV10-3
clone size: .
D gene: .
CDR3 DNA: TGTGCCATTCGTCAGGGACTGAACTCCTACGAGCAGTACTTC
CDR3 protein: CAIRQGLNSYEQYF

J gene: TRBJ2-7
V gene: TRBV14
clone size: .
D gene: TRBD2
CDR3 DNA: TGTGCCAGCAGCCAACCTCGGACTAGCGGGAGGGCCTTATACGAGCAGTACTTC
CDR3 protein: CASSQPRTSGRALYEQYF

J gene: TRBJ2-3
V gene: TRBV28
clone size: once
D gene: .
CDR3 DNA: TGTGCCAGCAGTTCTACCGGAGATACGCAGTATTTT
CDR3 protein: CASSSTGDTQYF

J gene: TRBJ2-7
V gene: TRBV5-1
clone size: .
D gene: TRBD1
CDR3 DNA: TGCGCCAGCAGCTTGAACCCAGGGGGCGAGCAGTACTTC
CDR3 protein: CASSLNPGGEQYF

J gene: TRBJ1-2
V gene: TRBV29-1
clone size: .
D gene: .
CDR3 DNA: TGCAGCGTTGGGGACACCTTATATGGCTACACCTTC
CDR3 protein: CSVGDTLYGYTF

J gene: TRBJ1-5
V gene: TRBV2
clone size: .
D gene: .
CDR3 DNA: TGTGCCAGCAGCGGGACTGTAAAAAATCAGCCCCAGCATTTT
CDR3 protein: CASSGTVKNQPQHF

J gene: TRBJ2-1
V gene: TRBV4-1
clone size: .
D gene: .
CDR3 DNA: TGCGCCAGCAGCCAAGAAGCCCCACAGGCGGCCCCCGAGCAGTTCTTC
CDR3 protein: CASSQEAPQAAPEQFF

J gene: TRBJ2-2
V gene: TRBV7-9
clone size: .
D gene: .
CDR3 DNA: TGTGCCAGCACCTCCGCCACCCGTCCAGCGGGTATCCGGACCGGGGAGCTGTTTTTT
CDR3 protein: CASTSATRPAGIRTGELFF

J gene: TRBJ1-4
V gene: TRBV2
clone size: .
D gene: TRBD1
CDR3 DNA: TGTGCCAGCAGGGGACAGCTAATAACTAATGAAAAACTGTTTTTT
CDR3 protein: CASRGQLITNEKLFF

J gene: TRBJ2-3
V gene: TRBV28
clone size: .
D gene: TRBD2
CDR3 DNA: TGTGCCAGCAGTTTTAGCGGGAGGTTAACAGATACGCAGTATTTT
CDR3 protein: CASSFSGRLTDTQYF

J gene: TRBJ2-1
V gene: TRBV30
clone size: .
D gene: TRBD2
CDR3 DNA: TGTGCCTGGGGGGGACTAGCGGGAGGGCCAAGTGAGCAGTTCTTC
CDR3 protein: CAWGGLAGGPSEQFF

J gene: TRBJ1-5
V gene: TRBV23-1
clone size: .
D gene: .
CDR3 DNA: TGCGCCAGCAGTCATATCAGGGATATCTCGCCCCAGCATTTT
CDR3 protein: CASSHIRDISPQHF

J gene: TRBJ1-4
V gene: TRBV28
clone size: .
D gene: TRBD1
CDR3 DNA: TGTGCCAGCAGTCCAGGGACAGGCAGGAATGAAAAACTGTTTTTT
CDR3 protein: CASSPGTGRNEKLFF

J gene: TRBJ2-7
V gene: TRBV5-1
clone size: once
D gene: TRBD1
CDR3 DNA: TGCGCCAGCAGCTTCAACCGGGACAGGGGTACCTACGAGCAGTACTTC
CDR3 protein: CASSFNRDRGTYEQYF

J gene: TRBJ2-3
V gene: TRBV10-1
clone size: .
D gene: TRBD1
CDR3 DNA: TGCGCCAGCGGTGAACCGGGACAGGGAGCAGATACGCAGTATTTT
CDR3 protein: CASGEPGQGADTQYF

J gene: TRBJ2-1
V gene: TRBV5-4
clone size: once
D gene: TRBD1
CDR3 DNA: TGTGCCAGCAGCTCCGGGACAGCGGTCTACAATGAGCAGTTCTTC
CDR3 protein: CASSSGTAVYNEQFF

J gene: TRBJ2-2
V gene: TRBV15
clone size: .
D gene: .
CDR3 DNA: TGTGCCACCAGCAGAGATCTTATCAGAGCGTCCGGGGAGCTGTTTTTT
CDR3 protein: CATSRDLIRASGELFF

J gene: TRBJ2-2
V gene: TRBV10-2
clone size: .
D gene: .
CDR3 DNA: TGCGCCAGCAGTGAGATGCAGACCGGGGAGCTGTTTTTT
CDR3 protein: CASSEMQTGELFF

J gene: TRBJ2-3
V gene: TRBV5-1
clone size: .
D gene: TRBD2
CDR3 DNA: TGCGCCAGCAGCTTAGGACTAGCCGGGGGCACAGATACGCAGTATTTT
CDR3 protein: CASSLGLAGGTDTQYF

J gene: TRBJ2-7
V gene: TRBV6-5
clone size: .
D gene: .
CDR3 DNA: TGTGCCAGCAGTTATTTGGGCGCGGGGTCCCCCTACGAGCAGTACTTC
CDR3 protein: CASSYLGAGSPYEQYF

J gene: TRBJ2-1
V gene: TRBV7-9
clone size: .
D gene: .
CDR3 DNA: TGTGCCAGCAGCTTGGAGGGGAGGTCCTACAATGAGCAGTTCTTC
CDR3 protein: CASSLEGRSYNEQFF

J gene: TRBJ2-1
V gene: TRBV7-2
clone size: .
D gene: TRBD2
CDR3 DNA: TGTGCCAGCAGCTCCCCCGTAGCGGGAGGGGTCAATGAGCAGTTCTTC
CDR3 protein: CASSSPVAGGVNEQFF

J gene: TRBJ2-3
V gene: TRBV7-2
clone size: .
D gene: .
CDR3 DNA: TGTGCCAGCAGCTACTCTCGAGTCACAGATACGCAGTATTTT
CDR3 protein: CASSYSRVTDTQYF

J gene: TRBJ1-2
V gene: TRBV30
clone size: .
D gene: .
CDR3 DNA: TGTGCCTGGAGTCCCCTCTACACCCCTCGGGGCTACACCTTC
CDR3 protein: CAWSPLYTPRGYTF

J gene: TRBJ2-7
V gene: TRBV9
clone size: once
D gene: .
CDR3 DNA: TGTGCCAGCAGCCTAGGGGCGGCGACCCCCTCGGAGCAGTACTTC
CDR3 protein: CASSLGAATPSEQYF

J gene: TRBJ1-1
V gene: TRBV27
clone size: .
D gene: .
CDR3 DNA: TGTGCCAGCGGAATCACTGAAGCTTTCTTT
CDR3 protein: CASGITEAFF

J gene: TRBJ2-1
V gene: TRBV2
clone size: .
D gene: .
CDR3 DNA: TGTGCCAGCACCAAGACAGAGTACAATGAGCAGTTCTTC
CDR3 protein: CASTKTEYNEQFF